This T cell receptor (beta chain) appears in the sequencing data of a study of T cell repertoires in cytomegalovirus infection. Background on the study: CMV infection together with matching HLA type was indicated by public TCR beta signatures. Broader study findings: Ex vivo, HLA-C-restricted CMV-specific TCR beta clonotypes prevailed over the rest of the response. The cumulative frequency of public TCR beta families identified carriers of CMV plus the relevant HLA.

This CDR3 comprises 14 residues. Trimming left V 2 bases short and J 5 bases short, with 10 bases between. Germline lookup yields CDR1 SGHTS and CDR2 YDEGEE. This clonotype was seen more than once but under ten times. Its cognate antigen is unknown. From the reads, TCRdb called clonotypes with MiXCR, one entry per CDR3 protein. This table holds about 55,000 distinct CDR3 sequences, 20% to 25% found once. This sequence originates from a human donor in good health (CMV status not recorded). Some clones in this sample may be carry-over from other donors' samples. This rearrangement joins TRBV5-8 to TRBJ2-2; no clear D gene. The specimen was CD8+ T cells from cultured PBMCs, collected from culture after CMV antigen stimulation. The CDR3 DNA follows: TGTGCCAGCAGCTTAAGAGATGAGACCGGGGAGCTGTTTTTT. Translating it yields CASSLRDETGELFF.